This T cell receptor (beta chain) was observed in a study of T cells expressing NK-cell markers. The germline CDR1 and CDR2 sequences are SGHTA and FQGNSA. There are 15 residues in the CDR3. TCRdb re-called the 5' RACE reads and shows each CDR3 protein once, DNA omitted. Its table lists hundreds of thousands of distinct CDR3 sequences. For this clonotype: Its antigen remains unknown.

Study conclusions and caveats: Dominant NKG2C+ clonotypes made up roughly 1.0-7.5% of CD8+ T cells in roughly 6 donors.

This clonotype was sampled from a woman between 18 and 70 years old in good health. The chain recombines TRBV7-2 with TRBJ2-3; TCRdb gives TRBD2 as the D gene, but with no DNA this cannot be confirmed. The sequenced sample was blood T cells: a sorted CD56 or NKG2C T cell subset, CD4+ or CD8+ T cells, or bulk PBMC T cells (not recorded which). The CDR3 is CAGKRGGLAADTQYF.